The source of this T cell receptor beta chain is a study of T cell clonality in common variable immunodeficiency. Trimming removed 2 bases from V and 1 base from J, with 10 bases in between. The germline gives CDR1 SGHRS, CDR2 YFSETQ. This CDR3 region has 14 residues. TCRdb keeps only in-frame clones here, not all; method: immunoSEQ multiplex PCR. The data show about 50,000 clones, with none appearing a single time. This clone occurred many times. The read gets to within 3 residues of the CDR3 end, and the germline J gene fills in the rest. This TCR was recovered from a person aged 18 to 70 in good health. Specimen: peripheral blood mononuclear cells. The J gene is TRBJ2-7, the V gene TRBV5-1, with D perhaps TRBD2 (5 bases). The covered CDR3 bases are TGCGCCAGCAGCTTCTCTGGCGGGTCCTACGAG. It encodes CASSFSGGSYE. The whole CDR3 protein reads CASSFSGGSYEQYF.